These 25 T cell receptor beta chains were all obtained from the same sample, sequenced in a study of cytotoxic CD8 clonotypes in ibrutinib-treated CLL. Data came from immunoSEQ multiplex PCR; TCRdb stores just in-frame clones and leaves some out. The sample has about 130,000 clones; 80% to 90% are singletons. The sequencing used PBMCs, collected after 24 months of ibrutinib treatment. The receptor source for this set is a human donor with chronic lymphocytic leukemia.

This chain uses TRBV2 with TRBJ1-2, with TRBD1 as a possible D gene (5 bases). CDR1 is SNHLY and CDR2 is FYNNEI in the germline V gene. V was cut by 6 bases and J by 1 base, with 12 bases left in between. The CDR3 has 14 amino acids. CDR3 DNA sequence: TGTGCCAGCAGGCAGCAGGGTATTAACTATGGCTACACCTTC. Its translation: CASRQQGINYGYTF.

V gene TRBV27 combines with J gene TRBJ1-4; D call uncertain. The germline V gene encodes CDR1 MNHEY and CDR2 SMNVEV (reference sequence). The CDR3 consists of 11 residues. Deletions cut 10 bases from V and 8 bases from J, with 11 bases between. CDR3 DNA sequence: TGTGCCACCAGGAGGGAGGAAAAACTGTTTTTT. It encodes CATRREEKLFF.

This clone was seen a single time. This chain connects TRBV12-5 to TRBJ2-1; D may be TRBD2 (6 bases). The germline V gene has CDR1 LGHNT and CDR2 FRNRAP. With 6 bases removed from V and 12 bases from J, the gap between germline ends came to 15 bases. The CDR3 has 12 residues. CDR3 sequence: CASGPISGPQFF. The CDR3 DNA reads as TGTGCTAGTGGACCCATCAGCGGGCCGCAGTTCTTC.

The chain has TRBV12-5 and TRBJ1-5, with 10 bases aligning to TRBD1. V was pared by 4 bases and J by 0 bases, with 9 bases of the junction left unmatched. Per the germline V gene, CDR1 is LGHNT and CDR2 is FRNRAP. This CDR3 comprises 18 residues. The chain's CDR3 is CASGWPGQGIYSNQPQHF. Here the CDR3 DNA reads TGTGCTAGTGGTTGGCCGGGACAGGGGATTTATAGCAATCAGCCCCAGCATTTT.

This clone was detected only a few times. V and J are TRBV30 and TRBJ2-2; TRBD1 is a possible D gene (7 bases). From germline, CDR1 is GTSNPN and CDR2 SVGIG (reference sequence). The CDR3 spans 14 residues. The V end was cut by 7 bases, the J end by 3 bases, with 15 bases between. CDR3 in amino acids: CAFFGGQYTGELFF. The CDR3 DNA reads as TGTGCCTTTTTCGGGGGACAGTACACCGGGGAGCTGTTTTTT.

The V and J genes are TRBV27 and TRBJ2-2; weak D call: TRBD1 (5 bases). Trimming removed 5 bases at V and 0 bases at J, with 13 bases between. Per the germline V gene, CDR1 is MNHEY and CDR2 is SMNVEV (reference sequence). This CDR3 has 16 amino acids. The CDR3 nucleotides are TGTGCCAGCAGTCGAAACACAGGAACGAACACCGGGGAGCTGTTTTTT. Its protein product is CASSRNTGTNTGELFF.

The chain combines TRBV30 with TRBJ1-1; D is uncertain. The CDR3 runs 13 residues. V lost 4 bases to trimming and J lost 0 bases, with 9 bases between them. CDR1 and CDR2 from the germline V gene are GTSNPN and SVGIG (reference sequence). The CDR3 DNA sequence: TGTGCCTGGAAGGGCTGGGTGAACACTGAAGCTTTCTTT. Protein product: CAWKGWVNTEAFF.

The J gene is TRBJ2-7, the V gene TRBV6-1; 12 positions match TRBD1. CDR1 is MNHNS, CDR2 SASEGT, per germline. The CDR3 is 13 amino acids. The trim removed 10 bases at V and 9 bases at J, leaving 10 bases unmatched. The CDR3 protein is CAIGTGGAGSQYF. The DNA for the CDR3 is TGTGCCATAGGGACAGGGGGCGCGGGATCGCAGTACTTC.

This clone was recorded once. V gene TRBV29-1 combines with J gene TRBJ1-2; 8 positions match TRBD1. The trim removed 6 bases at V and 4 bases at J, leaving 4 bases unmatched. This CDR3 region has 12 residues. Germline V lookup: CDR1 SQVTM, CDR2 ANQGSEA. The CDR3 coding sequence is TGCAGCGTGGACAGGGTTAGCTATGGCTACACCTTC. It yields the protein CSVDRVSYGYTF.

The CDR3 region is CASSQGAYYGYTF. In nucleotides, the CDR3 is TGTGCCAGCAGCCAGGGAGCTTATTATGGCTACACCTTC. This chain connects TRBV9 to TRBJ1-2, with D perhaps TRBD1 (5 bases). The CDR3 has 13 amino acids. Trimming removed 4 bases at V and 5 bases at J, with 12 bases between. Germline-derived CDR1 and CDR2 are SGDLS and YYNGEE.

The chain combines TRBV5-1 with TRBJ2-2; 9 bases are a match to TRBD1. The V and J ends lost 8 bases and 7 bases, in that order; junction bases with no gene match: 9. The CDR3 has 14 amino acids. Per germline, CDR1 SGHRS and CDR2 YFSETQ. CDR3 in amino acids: CASGRQGESGELFF. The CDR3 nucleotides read TGCGCCAGTGGGAGACAGGGGGAAAGCGGGGAGCTGTTTTTT.

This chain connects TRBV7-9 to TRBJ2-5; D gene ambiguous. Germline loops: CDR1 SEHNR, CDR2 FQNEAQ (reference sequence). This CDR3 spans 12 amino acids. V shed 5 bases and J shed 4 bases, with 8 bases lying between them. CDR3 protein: CASSRDGETQYF. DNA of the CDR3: TGTGCCAGCAGCAGAGATGGAGAGACCCAGTACTTC.

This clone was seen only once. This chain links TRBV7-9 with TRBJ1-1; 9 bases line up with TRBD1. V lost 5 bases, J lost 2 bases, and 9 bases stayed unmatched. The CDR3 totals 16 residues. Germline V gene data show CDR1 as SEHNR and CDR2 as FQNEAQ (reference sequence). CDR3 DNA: TGTGCCAGCAGCCCCTCGGGGACAGGGTATAACACTGAAGCTTTCTTT. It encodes CASSPSGTGYNTEAFF.

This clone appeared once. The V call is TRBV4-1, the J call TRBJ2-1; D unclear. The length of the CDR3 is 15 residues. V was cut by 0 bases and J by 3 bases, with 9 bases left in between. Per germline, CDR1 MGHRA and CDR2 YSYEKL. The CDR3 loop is CASSQDNRDYNEQFF. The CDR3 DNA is TGCGCCAGCAGCCAAGATAATAGGGACTACAATGAGCAGTTCTTC.

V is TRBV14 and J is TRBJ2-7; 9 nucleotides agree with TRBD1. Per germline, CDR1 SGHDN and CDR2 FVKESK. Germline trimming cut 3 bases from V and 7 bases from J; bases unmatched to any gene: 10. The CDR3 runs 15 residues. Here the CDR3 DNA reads TGTGCCAGCAGCCAGAAACGGGACAGGGTGGGTGAGCAGTACTTC. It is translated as CASSQKRDRVGEQYF.

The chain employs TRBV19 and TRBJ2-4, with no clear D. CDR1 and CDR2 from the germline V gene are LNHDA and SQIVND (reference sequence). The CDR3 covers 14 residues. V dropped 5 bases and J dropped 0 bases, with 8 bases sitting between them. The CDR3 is CASSLTLAKNIQYF. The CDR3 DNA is TGTGCCAGTAGTCTAACACTAGCCAAAAACATTCAGTACTTC. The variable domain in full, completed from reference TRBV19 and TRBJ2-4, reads DGGITQSPKYLFRKEGQNVTLSCEQNLNHDAMYWYRQDPGQGLRLIYYSQIVNDFQKGDIAEGYSVSREKKESFPLTVTSAQKNPTAFYLCASSLTLAKNIQYFGAGTRLSVL.

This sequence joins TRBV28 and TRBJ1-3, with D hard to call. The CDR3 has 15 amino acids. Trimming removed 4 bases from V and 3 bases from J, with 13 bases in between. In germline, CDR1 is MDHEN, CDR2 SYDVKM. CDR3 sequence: CASSSQRPFGNTIYF. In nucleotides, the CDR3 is TGTGCCAGCAGTTCGCAGCGACCATTTGGAAACACCATATATTTT. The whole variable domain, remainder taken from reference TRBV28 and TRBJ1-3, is DVKVTQSSRYLVKRTGEKVFLECVQDMDHENMFWYRQDPGLGLRLIYFSYDVKMKEKGDIPEGYSVSREKKERFSLILESASTNQTSMYLCASSSQRPFGNTIYFGEGSWLTVV.

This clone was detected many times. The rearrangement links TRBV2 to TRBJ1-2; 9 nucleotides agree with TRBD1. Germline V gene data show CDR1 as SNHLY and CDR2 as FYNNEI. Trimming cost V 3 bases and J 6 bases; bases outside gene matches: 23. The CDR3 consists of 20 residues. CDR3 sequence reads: CASSETDIWDRAQGTDGYTF. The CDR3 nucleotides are TGTGCCAGCAGTGAGACCGATATTTGGGACAGGGCGCAGGGTACGGATGGCTACACCTTC.

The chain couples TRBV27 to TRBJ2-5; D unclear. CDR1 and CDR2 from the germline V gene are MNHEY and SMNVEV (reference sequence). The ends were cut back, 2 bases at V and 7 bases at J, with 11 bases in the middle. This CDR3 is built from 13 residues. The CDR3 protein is CASSLRAAWTQYF. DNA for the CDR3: TGTGCCAGCAGTTTACGGGCAGCCTGGACCCAGTACTTC.

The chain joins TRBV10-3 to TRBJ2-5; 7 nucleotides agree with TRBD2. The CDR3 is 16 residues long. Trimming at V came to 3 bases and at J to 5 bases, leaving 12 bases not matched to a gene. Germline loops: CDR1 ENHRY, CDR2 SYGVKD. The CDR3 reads CAISESSGRGGETQYF. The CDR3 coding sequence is TGTGCCATCAGTGAATCTAGCGGAAGGGGAGGGGAGACCCAGTACTTC.

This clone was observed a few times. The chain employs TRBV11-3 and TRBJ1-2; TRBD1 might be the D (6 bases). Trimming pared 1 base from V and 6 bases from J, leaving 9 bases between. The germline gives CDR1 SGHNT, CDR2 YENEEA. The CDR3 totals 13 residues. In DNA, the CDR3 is TGTGCCAGCAGCTTAGCAGCAGGGGATGGCTACACCTTC. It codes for CASSLAAGDGYTF.

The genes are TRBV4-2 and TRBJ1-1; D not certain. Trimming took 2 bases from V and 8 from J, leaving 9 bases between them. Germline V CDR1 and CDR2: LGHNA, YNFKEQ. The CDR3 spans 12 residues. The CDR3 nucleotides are TGTGCCAGCAGCCAATCTTTGGGAGAAGCTTTCTTT. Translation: CASSQSLGEAFF.

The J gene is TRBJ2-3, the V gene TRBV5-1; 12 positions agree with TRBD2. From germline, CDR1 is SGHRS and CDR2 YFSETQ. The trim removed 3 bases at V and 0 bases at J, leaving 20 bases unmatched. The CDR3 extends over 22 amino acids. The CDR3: CASSSPGQETSGGIPSTDTQYF. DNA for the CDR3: TGCGCCAGCAGCTCCCCGGGACAGGAGACTAGCGGGGGAATTCCTAGCACAGATACGCAGTATTTT.

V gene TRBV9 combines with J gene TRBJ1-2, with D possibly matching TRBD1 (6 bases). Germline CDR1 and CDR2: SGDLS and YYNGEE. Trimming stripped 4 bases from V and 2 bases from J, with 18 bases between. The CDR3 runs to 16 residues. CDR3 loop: CASSPHLGGSNYGYTF. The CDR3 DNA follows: TGTGCCAGCAGCCCACATTTAGGGGGGTCCAACTATGGCTACACCTTC.

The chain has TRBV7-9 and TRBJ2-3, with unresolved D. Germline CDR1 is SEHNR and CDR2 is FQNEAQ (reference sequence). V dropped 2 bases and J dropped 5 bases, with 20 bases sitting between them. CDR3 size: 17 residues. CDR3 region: CASSLRRVAVLRDTQYF. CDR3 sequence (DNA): TGTGCCAGCAGCTTACGCCGCGTGGCGGTACTTAGAGATACGCAGTATTTT. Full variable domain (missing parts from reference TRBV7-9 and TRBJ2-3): DTGVSQNPRHKITKRGQNVTFRCDPISEHNRLYWYRQTLGQGPEFLTYFQNEAQLEKSRLLSDRFSAERPKGSFSTLEIQRTEQGDSAMYLCASSLRRVAVLRDTQYFGPGTRLTVL.